This TCR beta chain was captured by sequencing in a study of blood T cell repertoires in COVID-19. There are 14 residues in the CDR3. The J segment lost 4 bases and the V segment lost 4 bases, leaving 6 bases of the junction unmatched. Looked up from germline, CDR1 is LNHDA and CDR2 is SQIVND (reference sequence). How the authors handled the data: Amplification with reference gene primers provided the estimates of nucleated cell counts. TCRdb's table, derived via immunoSEQ multiplex PCR, lists solely in-frame clones and lacks some. That table is the source of V, J and clone size, and D and trimming were worked out from the DNA. The sample consists of around 250,000 clones, 86% of them appearing once. As regards this clone: Other DNA sequences in this specimen translate into the identical CDR3.

V usage is TRBV19 and J usage is TRBJ1-1, with 7 bases matching TRBD1. The specimen sequenced was peripheral blood. This receptor was taken from a woman between 25 and 40 years old with active or convalescent COVID-19. CDR3 coding DNA: TGTGCCAGTAGTAAAGTTCCAGGGGGCACTGAAGCTTTCTTT. Translating gives CASSKVPGGTEAFF. Drawing the rest from reference TRBV19 and TRBJ1-1, the complete variable domain is DGGITQSPKYLFRKEGQNVTLSCEQNLNHDAMYWYRQDPGQGLRLIYYSQIVNDFQKGDIAEGYSVSREKKESFPLTVTSAQKNPTAFYLCASSKVPGGTEAFFGQGTRLTVV.